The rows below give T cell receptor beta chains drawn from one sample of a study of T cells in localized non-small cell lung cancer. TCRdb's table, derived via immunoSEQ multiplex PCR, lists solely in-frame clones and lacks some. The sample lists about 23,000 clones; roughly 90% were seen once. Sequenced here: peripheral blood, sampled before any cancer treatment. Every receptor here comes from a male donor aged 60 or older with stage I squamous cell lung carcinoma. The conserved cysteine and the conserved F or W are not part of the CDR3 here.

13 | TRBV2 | ASSGGQGMLTEAF
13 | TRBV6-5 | ASSYSYRGAYEQY
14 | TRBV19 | ASSIGGRNANYGYT
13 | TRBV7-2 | ASSPGLAGGQEQF
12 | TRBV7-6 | ASSPVGAYNEQF
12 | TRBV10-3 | AIDRDGRAYEQY
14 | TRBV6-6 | ASTKTGGTMNTEAF
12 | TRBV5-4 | ASSRGGQLNEQF
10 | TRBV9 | ASSVDTDTQY
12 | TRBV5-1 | ASSLNRANTEAF
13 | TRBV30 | AWINNGFGSYEQY
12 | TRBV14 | ASSRNPTSYEQY
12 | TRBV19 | ASTEGQGTDTQY
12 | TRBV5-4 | ASSPGRVNSPLH
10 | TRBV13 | ASSSSGSGQY
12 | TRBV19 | ASSTAARSDTQY
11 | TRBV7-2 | ASSSQMNTEAF
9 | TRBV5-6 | ASSLAGEQF
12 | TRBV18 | ASSRTGDTGELF
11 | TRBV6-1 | ASQRQGSYEQY
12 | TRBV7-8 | ASSQGAGNYGYT
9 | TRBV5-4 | ATRDTGELF
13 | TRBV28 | ASSFTGANRETQY
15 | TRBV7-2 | ASSLVGGYPGPTEAF
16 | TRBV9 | ASSVAPQGRGVNTEAF
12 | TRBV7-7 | ASSLGQGANEQY
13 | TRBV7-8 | ASSLGRGVTDTQY
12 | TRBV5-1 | ASSYDSFLYEQY
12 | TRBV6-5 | ASKTGISGNTIY
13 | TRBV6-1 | ASRSTGLMAETQY
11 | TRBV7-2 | ASSLVAITEAF
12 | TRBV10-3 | AISTGGTNEKLF
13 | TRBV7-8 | ASSLVSRNTDTQY
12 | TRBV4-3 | ASSQQTANNEQF
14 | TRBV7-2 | ASSPGLAGVLETQY
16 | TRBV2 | ASSEAVGRGHPYNEQF
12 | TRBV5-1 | ASSLRGDSYEQY
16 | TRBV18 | ASSQTQRLAGNRDTQY
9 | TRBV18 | ASSPGNLAF
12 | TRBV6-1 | ASRLAGNSYEQY
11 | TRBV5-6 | ASSSGLSETQY
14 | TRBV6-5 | ASSYRTPGATDTQY
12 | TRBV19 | ASTTWGGHQPQH
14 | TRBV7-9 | ASSLVVAGPTDTQY
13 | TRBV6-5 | ASSSTGGRGREQY
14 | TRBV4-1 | ASSQETPGINSPLH
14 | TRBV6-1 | ASSEPTGTGAEKLF
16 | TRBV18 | ASSQQGPLLLAKNIQY
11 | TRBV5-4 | ASSWGPTYEQY
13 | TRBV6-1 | ASRQGGTGANVLT
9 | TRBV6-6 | ASSPGSEQF
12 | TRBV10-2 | ASRPRDHTDTQY
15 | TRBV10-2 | ASSEPTGQGGHSPLH